The entry that follows covers one T cell receptor (beta chain) sequence. As yet, its antigen is unknown. The sample originates from a study of shared clonotypes between healthy human individuals. Whole-study results and caveats: Blood was the sole source, and tissue repertoires probably differ. Sharing across a few donors was seen in approximately 5.2% of naive CD4 clonotypes.

Naive CD4+ cells were CD45RA-selected; the remaining cells were memory. V dropped 0 bases and J dropped 4 bases, with 15 bases sitting between them. CDR1 and CDR2 (germline): MNHEY, SVGAGI. The CDR3 is 16 residues long. The authors ran the assay at deep level. Profiled with immunoSEQ multiplex PCR; TCRdb holds only in-frame clones, not every one. The table records about 2.3 million clones, 80% to 95% of them present only once. V gene TRBV6-5 combines with J gene TRBJ1-2; weak D call: TRBD1 (5 bases). This TCR was sampled from a man younger than 35 in good health. Some clones in this sample may be carry-over from other donors' samples. The sequencing sample was made of naive CD4+ T cells from PBMCs. Subset denoted: CD45RA+ positively selected. In DNA form, the CDR3 reads TGTGCCAGCAGTTACTCGATGGGGGGGAAGAGCTATGGCTACACCTTC. Its translation is CASSYSMGGKSYGYTF.